This entry features one T cell receptor (beta chain) sequence. These data belong to a study of blood T cell repertoires in COVID-19. Study-level background: Donors in the United States, Italy and Spain gave samples during acute or convalescent COVID-19. The analysed material was cDNA or gDNA that came from T cells, B-cell-depleted T cells, or PBMCs.

Authors' processing steps: Estimation of nucleated cell counts relied on the amplification of reference gene primers. Using immunoSEQ multiplex PCR, the repertoire was profiled, and TCRdb retains in-frame clones only, with some absent. From that table come the V and J calls and clone size; the DNA was used to work out D and trimming. Of under 300,000 clones listed, approximately 90% are singletons. The germline CDR1 and CDR2 sequences are MGHDK and SYGVNS. This CDR3 has 13 amino acids. V shed 4 bases, J shed 6 bases, and the junction held 5 bases outside the gene matches. The sequenced sample consisted of peripheral blood. The gene calls are TRBV25-1 and TRBJ1-2; 7 bases fit TRBD1. The receptor was derived from a woman aged 40 to 55 with acute or convalescent COVID-19. CDR3 residues: CASSVDRPHGYTF. CDR3 in DNA: TGTGCCAGCAGTGTGGACAGGCCGCATGGCTACACCTTC.